The clone carrying this T cell receptor (beta chain) has only a few counts. Its antigen is unidentified. The record originates from a study of cytomegalovirus exposure and HLA in healthy donors. Unrecorded immune exposures were likely, despite nominal health at sampling. In germline, CDR1 is MDHEN, CDR2 SYDVKM. The CDR3 spans 14 residues. The ends were cut back, 5 bases at V and 5 bases at J, with 15 bases in the middle. General study findings and limits: Using a false discovery rate of 0.05, a later analysis showed that 16,000 or so TCR beta sequences were associated with HLA alleles.

PCR was performed using 60 Vbeta and 13 Jbeta primers. The method was immunoSEQ multiplex PCR; TCRdb's version includes in-frame clones alone and lacks a portion of them. There are around 150,000 clones in the sample; roughly four fifths occur only once, and under 2.5% lies in the top ten. The rearrangement uses TRBV28 and TRBJ1-2; D is possibly TRBD1 (6 bases). This TCR was sampled from a man aged 25-40 years in good health and CMV-seronegative. Sequenced: PBMCs. DNA for the CDR3: TGTGCCAGCAGTGCATCGACAGGCCGATATGGCTACACCTTC. This codes for CASSASTGRYGYTF.